Given below is one T cell receptor beta chain in context. Its antigen remains unidentified. The junction and the germline gene differ at one end; a read error may be behind it. CDR3 length equals 16 residues. In germline, CDR1 is SGHKS, CDR2 YYEKEE (reference sequence). RNA was extracted from bulk tissue without any cell sorting. Between August and November 2014, newly diagnosed, chemotherapy-naive lung cancer patients underwent thoracic surgery in China. A modified ARM-PCR protocol with three rounds of nested PCR amplified TCRbeta. TCRdb used MiXCR to reprocess the multiplex PCR reads, holding one entry per CDR3 protein. The sample lists about 200,000 distinct CDR3 sequences, 60% to 85% occurring once. The data were obtained in a study of tumor and adjacent non-tumor tissue in lung cancer. On the study more broadly: Aged about 30 to 76 years, patients included 10 men and about five women with stage I to III disease. The study, taken as a whole, reports: Top 100 clones took a larger repertoire share in normal lung.

The specimen sequenced was lung tumor tissue. The source is a man aged 55 to 69 with non-small cell lung cancer. The rearrangement links TRBV5-5 to TRBJ2-5; 7 bases line up with TRBD1. CDR3 loop: CASSQTTGGGQETQHF. The CDR3 DNA sequence: TGTGCCAGCAGCCAGACGACAGGTGGCGGACAGGAGACCCAGCACTTT.